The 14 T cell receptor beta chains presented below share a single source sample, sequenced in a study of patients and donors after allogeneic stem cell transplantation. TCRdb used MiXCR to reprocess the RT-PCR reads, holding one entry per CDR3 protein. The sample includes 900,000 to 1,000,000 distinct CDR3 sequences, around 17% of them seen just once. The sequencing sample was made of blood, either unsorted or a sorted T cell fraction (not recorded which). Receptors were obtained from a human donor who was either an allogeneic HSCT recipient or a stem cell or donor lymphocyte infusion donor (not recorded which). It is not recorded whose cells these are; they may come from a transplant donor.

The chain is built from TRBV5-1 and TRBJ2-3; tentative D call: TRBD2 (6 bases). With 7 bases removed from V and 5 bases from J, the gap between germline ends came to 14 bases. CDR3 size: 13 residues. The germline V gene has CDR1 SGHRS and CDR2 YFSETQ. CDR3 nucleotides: TGCGCCAGCGAGGGACTCGTAGGAGATACGCAGTATTTT. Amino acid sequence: CASEGLVGDTQYF.

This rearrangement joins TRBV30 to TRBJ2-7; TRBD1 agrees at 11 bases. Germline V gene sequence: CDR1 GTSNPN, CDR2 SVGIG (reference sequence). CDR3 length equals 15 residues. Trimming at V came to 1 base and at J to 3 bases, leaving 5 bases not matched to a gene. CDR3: CAWSERGTGGYEQYF. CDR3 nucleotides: TGTGCCTGGAGTGAAAGAGGGACAGGGGGCTACGAGCAGTACTTC.

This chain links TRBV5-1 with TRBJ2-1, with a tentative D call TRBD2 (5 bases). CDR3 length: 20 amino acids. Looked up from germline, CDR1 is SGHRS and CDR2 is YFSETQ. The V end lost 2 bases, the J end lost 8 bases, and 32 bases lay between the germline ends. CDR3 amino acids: CASSFIIVSGGFKIKDEQFF. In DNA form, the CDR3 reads TGCGCCAGCAGCTTTATTATTGTGTCGGGCGGGTTTAAGATTAAAGATGAGCAGTTCTTC.

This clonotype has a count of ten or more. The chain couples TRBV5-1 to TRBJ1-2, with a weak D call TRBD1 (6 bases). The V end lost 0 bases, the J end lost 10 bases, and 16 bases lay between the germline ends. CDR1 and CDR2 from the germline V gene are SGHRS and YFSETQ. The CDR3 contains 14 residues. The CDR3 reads CASSLGDTGRDYTF. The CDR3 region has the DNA TGCGCCAGCAGCTTGGGGGACACAGGCCGAGACTACACCTTC.

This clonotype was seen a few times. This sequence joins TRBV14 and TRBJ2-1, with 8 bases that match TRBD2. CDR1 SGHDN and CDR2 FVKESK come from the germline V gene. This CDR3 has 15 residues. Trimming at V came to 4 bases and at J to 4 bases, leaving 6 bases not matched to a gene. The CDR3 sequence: CASSPERERYNEQFF. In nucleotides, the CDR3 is TGTGCCAGCAGCCCCGAGCGGGAGAGATACAATGAGCAGTTCTTC.

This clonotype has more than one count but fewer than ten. The CDR3 nucleotides read TGCGCCAGCAGCCAAGATAGGCAAGGTAGCTCCTACGAGCAGTACTTC. Encoded protein: CASSQDRQGSSYEQYF. This chain links TRBV4-3 with TRBJ2-7, with D hard to call. Germline CDR1 and CDR2: LGHNA and YSLEER. The CDR3 extends over 16 amino acids. V shed 0 bases and J shed 0 bases, with 12 bases lying between them.

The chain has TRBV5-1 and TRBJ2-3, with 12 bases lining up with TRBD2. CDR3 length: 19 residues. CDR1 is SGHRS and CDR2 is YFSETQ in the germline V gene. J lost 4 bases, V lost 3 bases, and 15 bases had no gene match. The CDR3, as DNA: TGCGCCAGCAGCTCTCCTTGGACTAGCGGGGTGGGGCAGGCAGATACGCAGTATTTT. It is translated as CASSSPWTSGVGQADTQYF.

DNA of the CDR3: TGCGCCAGCAGGGCGGGACAGCCCACCGACGAGCAGTACTTC. Protein product: CASRAGQPTDEQYF. The rearrangement links TRBV10-2 to TRBJ2-7, with TRBD1 as a possible D gene (7 bases). Between the trimmed V and J ends, which lost 6 bases and 5 bases, there was a span of 17 bases. The CDR3 totals 14 residues. Germline-derived CDR1 and CDR2 are WSHSY and SAAADI.

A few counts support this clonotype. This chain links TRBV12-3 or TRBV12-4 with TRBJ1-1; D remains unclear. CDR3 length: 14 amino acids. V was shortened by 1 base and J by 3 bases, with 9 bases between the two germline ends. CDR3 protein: CASSLGQPDTEAFF. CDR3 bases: TGTGCCAGCAGTTTAGGGCAGCCGGACACTGAAGCTTTCTTT.

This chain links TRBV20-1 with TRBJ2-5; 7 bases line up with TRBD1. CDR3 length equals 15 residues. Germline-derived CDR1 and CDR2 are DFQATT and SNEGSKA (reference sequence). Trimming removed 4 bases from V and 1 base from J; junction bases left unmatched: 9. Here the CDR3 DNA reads TGCAGTGCTACTAGACAGGGCACCATCCAAGAGACCCAGTACTTC. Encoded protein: CSATRQGTIQETQYF.

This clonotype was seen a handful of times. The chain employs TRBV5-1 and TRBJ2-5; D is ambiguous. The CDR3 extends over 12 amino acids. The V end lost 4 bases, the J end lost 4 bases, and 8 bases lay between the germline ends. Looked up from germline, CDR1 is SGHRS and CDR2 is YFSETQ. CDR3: CASSRVRETQYF. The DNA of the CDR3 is TGCGCCAGCAGCCGGGTAAGAGAGACCCAGTACTTC.

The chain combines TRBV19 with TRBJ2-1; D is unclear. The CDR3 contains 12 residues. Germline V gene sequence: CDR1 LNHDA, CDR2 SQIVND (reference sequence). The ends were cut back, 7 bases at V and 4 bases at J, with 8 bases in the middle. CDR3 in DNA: TGTGCCAGTATCTCCTATTACAATGAGCAGTTCTTC. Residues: CASISYYNEQFF.

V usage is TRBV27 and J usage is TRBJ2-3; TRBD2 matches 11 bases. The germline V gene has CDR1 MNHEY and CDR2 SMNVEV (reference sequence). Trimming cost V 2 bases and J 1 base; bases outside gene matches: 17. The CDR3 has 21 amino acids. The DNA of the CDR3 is TGTGCCAGCAGTTTAAAGGTAGTAGGGACTAGCGGCTTCGGGGGCACAGATACGCAGTATTTT. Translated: CASSLKVVGTSGFGGTDTQYF.

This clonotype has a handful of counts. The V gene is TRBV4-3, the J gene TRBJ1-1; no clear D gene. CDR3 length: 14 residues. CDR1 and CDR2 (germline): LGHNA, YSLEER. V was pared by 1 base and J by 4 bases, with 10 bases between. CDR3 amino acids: CASSQGLPPTEAFF. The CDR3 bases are TGCGCCAGCAGCCAAGGTTTGCCACCCACTGAAGCTTTCTTT.